The sequence of this T cell receptor (beta chain) was determined in a study of T cell changes during pregnancy in multiple sclerosis (dated by TCRdb to between 2017 and 2020). About the investigation overall: The study examined how the T cell repertoire changed over the course of pregnancy in women with multiple sclerosis.

The library was made by the immunoSEQ multiplex PCR assay. The table was pulled from immuneACCESS by TCRdb, which kept in-frame rearrangements only. Such tables lose some clones; where checked, under half of the loss comes from unresolved V genes, and the rest has no known cause. The sample data list more than 35,000 clones, and 88% of these were observed just once. The top ten constitute roughly 0.58% of the sample. As regards this clone: This receptor's antigen is unknown. Base qualities were left out, and no much larger clone turns up one base away.

Source: CD4+ T cells from peripheral blood mononuclear cells, taken in the first trimester of pregnancy. The source is a female donor with multiple sclerosis, enrolled in a pregnancy study.

Here the CDR3 is given as CASSPFWQGAYEQYF. At the DNA level, the sequence is TGTGCCAGCAGTCCCTTTTGGCAGGGGGCCTACGAGCAGTACTTC. Here the chain combines TRBV27 and TRBJ2-7; a stretch of 7 junction bases matches TRBD1. CDR1 and CDR2 (MNHEY, SMNVEV) derive from the germline V gene (reference sequence). Germline trimming amounts to 5 bases on V and 2 bases on J, with 9 as the count of junction bases outside the gene matches. Spanning cysteine to phenylalanine, the CDR3 consists of 15 amino acids. The CDR3 DNA has 45 bases and is translated from base 1.